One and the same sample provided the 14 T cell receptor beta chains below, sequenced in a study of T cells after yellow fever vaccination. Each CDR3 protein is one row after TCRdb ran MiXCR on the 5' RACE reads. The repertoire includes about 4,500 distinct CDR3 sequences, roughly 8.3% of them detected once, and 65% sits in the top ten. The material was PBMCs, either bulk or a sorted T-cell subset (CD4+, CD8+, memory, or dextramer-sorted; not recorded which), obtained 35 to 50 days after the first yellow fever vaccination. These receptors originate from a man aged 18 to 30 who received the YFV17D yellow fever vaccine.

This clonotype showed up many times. The CDR3 nucleotides are TGTGCCAGCAGTTACGGTCAGGGCAATCAGCCCCAGCATTTT. It yields the protein CASSYGQGNQPQHF. This chain links TRBV6-5 with TRBJ1-5, with unresolved D. V lost 2 bases, J lost 2 bases, and 7 bases lay in between. The germline V gene encodes CDR1 MNHEY and CDR2 SVGAGI. The length of the CDR3 is 14 residues.

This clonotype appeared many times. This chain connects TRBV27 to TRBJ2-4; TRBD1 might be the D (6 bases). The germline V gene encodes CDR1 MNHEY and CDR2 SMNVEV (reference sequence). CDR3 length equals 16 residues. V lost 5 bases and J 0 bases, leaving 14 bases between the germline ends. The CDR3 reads CASSDRQALAKNIQYF. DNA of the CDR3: TGTGCCAGCAGTGACCGACAGGCGCTAGCCAAAAACATTCAGTACTTC.

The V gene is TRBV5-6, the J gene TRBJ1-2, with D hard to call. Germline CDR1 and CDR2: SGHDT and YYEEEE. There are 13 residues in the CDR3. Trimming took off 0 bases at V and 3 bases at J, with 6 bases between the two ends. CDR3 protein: CASSLGSHYGYTF. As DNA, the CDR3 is TGTGCCAGCAGCTTGGGCAGCCACTATGGCTACACCTTC.

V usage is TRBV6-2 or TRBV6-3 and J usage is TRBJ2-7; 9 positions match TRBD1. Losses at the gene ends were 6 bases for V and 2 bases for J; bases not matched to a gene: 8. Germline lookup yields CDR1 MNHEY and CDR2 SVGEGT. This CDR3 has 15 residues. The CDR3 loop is CASSLGQGPTYEQYV. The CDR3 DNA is TGTGCCAGCAGCCTCGGACAGGGGCCAACCTACGAGCAGTACGTC.

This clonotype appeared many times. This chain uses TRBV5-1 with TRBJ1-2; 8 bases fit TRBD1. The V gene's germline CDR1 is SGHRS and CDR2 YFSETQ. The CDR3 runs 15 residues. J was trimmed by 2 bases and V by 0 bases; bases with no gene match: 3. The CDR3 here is CASSLAGTGNYGYTF. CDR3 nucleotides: TGCGCCAGCAGCTTGGCAGGGACAGGCAACTATGGCTACACCTTC.

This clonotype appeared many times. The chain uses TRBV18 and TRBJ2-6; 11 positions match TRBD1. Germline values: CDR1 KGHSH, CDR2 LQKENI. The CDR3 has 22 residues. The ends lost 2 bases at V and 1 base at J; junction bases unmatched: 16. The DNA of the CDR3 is TGTGCCAGCTCACCAATCTGGACAGGGGGCGCCCGCGCCCCTTCTGGGGCCAACGTCCTGACTTTC. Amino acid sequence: CASSPIWTGGARAPSGANVLTF. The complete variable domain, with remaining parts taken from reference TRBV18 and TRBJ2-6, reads NAGVMQNPRHLVRRRGQEARLRCSPMKGHSHVYWYRQLPEEGLKFMVYLQKENIIDESGMPKERFSAEFPKEGPSILRIQQVVRGDSAAYFCASSPIWTGGARAPSGANVLTFGAGSRLTVL.

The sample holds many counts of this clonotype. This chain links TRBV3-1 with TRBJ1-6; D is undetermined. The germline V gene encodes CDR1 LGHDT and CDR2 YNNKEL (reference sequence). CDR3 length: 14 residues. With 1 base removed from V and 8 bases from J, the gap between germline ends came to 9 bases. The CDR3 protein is CASSQVGFYSPLHF. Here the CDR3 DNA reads TGTGCCAGCAGCCAAGTTGGGTTTTATTCACCCCTCCACTTT.

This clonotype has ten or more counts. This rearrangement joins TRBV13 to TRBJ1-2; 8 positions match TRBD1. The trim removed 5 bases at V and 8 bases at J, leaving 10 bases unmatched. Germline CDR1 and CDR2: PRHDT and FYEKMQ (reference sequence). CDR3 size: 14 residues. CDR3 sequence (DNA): TGTGCCAGCAGCCTCCCCTCAGGGGGCAGGGGCTACACCTTC. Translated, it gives CASSLPSGGRGYTF.

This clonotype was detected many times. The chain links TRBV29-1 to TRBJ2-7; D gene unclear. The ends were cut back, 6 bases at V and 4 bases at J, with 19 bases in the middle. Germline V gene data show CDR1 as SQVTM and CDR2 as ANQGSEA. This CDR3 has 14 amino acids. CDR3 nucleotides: TGCAGCGTGGCCGTGTGGACGGATTTTTACGAGCAGTACTTC. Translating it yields CSVAVWTDFYEQYF.

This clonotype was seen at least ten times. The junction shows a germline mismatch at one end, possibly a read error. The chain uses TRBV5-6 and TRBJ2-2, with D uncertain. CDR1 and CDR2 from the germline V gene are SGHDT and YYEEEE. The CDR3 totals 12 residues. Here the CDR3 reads CASSWNAGELFF. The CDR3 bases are TGTGCCAGCAGCTGGAACGCCGGGGAGCTGTTTTTT.

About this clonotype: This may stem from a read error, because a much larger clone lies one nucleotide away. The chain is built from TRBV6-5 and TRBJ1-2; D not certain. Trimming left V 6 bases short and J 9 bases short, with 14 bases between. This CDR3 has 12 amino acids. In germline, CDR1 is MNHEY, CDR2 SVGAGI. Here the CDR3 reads CASRLGLGRYTF. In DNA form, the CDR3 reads TGTGCCAGCAGGCTGGGTCTGGGCCGCTACACCTTC.

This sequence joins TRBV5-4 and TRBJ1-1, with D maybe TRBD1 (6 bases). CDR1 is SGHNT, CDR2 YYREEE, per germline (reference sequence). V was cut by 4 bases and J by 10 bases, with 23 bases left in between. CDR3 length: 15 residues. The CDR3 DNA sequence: TGTGCCAGCAGCGCGGGACAACAACCCCTCCCAAGAGCTTTCTTT. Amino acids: CASSAGQQPLPRAFF.

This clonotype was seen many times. In nucleotides, the CDR3 is TGTGCCACCAGCAGGGGACTAGCGGGGCTACCGAACACCGGGGAGCTGTTTTTT. Translation: CATSRGLAGLPNTGELFF. The chain is built from TRBV15 and TRBJ2-2; 13 nucleotides line up with TRBD2. The J segment lost 0 bases and the V segment lost 3 bases, leaving 4 bases of the junction unmatched. CDR1 and CDR2 (germline): LNHNV, YYDKDF (reference sequence). CDR3 length equals 18 residues.

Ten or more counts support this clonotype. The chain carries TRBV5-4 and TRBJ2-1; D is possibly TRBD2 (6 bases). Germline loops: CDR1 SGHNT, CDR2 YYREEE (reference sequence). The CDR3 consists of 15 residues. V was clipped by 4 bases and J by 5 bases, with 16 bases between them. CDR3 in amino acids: CASSLPGLRNNEQFF. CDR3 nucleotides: TGTGCCAGCAGCCTACCGGGACTTCGGAACAATGAGCAGTTCTTC.